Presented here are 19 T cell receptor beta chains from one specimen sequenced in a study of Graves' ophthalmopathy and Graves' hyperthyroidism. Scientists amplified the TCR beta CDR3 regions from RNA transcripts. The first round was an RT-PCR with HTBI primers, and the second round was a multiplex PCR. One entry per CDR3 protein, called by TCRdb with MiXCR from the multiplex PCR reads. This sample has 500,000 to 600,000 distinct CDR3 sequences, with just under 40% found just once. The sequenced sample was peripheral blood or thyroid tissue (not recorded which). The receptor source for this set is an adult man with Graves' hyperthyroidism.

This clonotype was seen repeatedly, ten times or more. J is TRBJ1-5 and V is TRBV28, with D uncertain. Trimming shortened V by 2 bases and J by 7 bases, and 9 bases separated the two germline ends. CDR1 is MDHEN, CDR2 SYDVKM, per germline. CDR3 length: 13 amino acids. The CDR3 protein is CASSLREAQPQHF. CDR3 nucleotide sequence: TGTGCCAGCAGTTTACGGGAAGCCCAGCCCCAGCATTTT. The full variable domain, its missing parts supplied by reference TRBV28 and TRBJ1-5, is DVKVTQSSRYLVKRTGEKVFLECVQDMDHENMFWYRQDPGLGLRLIYFSYDVKMKEKGDIPEGYSVSREKKERFSLILESASTNQTSMYLCASSLREAQPQHFGDGTRLSIL.

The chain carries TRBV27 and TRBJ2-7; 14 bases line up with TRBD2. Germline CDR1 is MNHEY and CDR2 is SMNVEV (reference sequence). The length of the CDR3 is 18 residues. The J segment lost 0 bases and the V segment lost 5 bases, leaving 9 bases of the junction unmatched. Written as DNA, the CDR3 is TGTGCCAGCAGTCCAAGGACTAGCGGGGGGCTAAGCTCCTACGAGCAGTACTTC. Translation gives CASSPRTSGGLSSYEQYF.

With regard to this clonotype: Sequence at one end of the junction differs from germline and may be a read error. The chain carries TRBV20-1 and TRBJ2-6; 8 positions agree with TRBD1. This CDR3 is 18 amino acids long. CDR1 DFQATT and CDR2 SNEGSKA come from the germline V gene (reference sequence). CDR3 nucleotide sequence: TGCAGTGCTAGACCGAGGGACAGGAGCTTTTCTGGAGCCAACGTCCTGACTTTC. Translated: CSARPRDRSFSGANVLTF.

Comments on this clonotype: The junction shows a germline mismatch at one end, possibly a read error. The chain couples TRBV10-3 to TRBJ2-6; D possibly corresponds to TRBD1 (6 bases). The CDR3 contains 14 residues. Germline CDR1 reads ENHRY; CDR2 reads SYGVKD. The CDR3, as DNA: TGTGCCATCAGTGAGGCAGGGGCTAGGGGCACTGAAGCTTTC. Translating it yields CAISEAGARGTEAF.

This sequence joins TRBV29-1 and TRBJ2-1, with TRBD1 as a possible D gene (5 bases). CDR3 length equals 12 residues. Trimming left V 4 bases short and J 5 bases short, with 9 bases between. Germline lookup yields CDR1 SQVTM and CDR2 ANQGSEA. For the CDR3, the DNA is TGCAGCGTTGTGACAGACCACAATGAGCAGTTCTTC. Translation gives CSVVTDHNEQFF.

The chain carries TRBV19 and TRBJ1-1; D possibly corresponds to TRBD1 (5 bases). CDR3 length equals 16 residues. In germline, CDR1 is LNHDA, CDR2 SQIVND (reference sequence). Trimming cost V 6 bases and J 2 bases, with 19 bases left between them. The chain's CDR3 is CASRGGTVFLNTEAFF. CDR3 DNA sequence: TGTGCCAGTAGGGGGGGGACGGTTTTTTTAAACACTGAAGCTTTCTTT.

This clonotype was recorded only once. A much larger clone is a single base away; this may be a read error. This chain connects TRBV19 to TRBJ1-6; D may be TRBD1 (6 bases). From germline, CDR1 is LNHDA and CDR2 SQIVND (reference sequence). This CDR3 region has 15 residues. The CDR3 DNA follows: TGTGCCAGTAGTATAGATGATAGGGGGGATTCACCCCCCCACTTT. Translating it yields CASSIDDRGDSPPHF.

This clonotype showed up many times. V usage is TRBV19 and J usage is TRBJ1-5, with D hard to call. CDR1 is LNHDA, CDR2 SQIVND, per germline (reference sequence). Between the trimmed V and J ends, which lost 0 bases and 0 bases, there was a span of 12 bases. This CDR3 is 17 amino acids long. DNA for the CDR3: TGTGCCAGTAGTATAGATCTGGGCGTCTATAGCAATCAGCCCCAGCATTTT. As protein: CASSIDLGVYSNQPQHF.

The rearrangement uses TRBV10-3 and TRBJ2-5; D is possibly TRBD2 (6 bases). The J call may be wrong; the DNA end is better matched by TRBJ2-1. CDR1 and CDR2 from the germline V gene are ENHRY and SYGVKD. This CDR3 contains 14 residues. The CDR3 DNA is TGTGCCATCAGTGAACCGAGCGGAGGGGATGAGCAGTTCTTC. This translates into CAISEPSGGDEQFF.

The DNA of the CDR3 is TGCAGCGTTGAAAGCGAATACGAGCAGTACTTC. Amino acids: CSVESEYEQYF. The chain uses TRBV29-1 and TRBJ2-7; D not resolved. This CDR3 spans 11 amino acids. Trimming took 2 bases from V and 4 from J, leaving 6 bases between them. The germline gives CDR1 SQVTM, CDR2 ANQGSEA.

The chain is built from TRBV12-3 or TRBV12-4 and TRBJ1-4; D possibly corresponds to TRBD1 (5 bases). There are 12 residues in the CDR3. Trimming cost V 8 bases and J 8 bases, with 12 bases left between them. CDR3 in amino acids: CASGRVGEKLFF. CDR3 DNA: TGTGCCAGCGGCAGGGTAGGAGAAAAACTGTTTTTT.

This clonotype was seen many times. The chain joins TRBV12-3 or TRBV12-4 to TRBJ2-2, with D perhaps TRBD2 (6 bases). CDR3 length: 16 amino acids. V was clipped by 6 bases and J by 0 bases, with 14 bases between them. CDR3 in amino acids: CASSTSGGTNTGELFF. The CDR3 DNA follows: TGTGCCAGCAGCACGAGTGGGGGGACGAACACCGGGGAGCTGTTTTTT.

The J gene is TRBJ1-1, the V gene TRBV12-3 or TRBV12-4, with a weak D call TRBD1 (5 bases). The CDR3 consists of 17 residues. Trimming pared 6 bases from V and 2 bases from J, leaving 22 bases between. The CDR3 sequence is CASSVGSSGGGNTEAFF. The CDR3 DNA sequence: TGTGCCAGCAGCGTAGGGAGCTCTGGGGGAGGCAACACTGAAGCTTTCTTT.

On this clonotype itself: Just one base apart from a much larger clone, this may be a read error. CDR3 loop: CASSLGGWAGTEAFF. CDR3 DNA: TGTGCCAGCAGCTTAGGGGGGTGGGCTGGCACTGAAGCTTTCTTT. This chain joins TRBV7-6 and TRBJ1-1; D possibly corresponds to TRBD1 (5 bases). CDR1 and CDR2 (germline): SGHVS, FNYEAQ. This CDR3 has 15 amino acids. V lost 1 base to trimming and J lost 4 bases, with 13 bases between them.

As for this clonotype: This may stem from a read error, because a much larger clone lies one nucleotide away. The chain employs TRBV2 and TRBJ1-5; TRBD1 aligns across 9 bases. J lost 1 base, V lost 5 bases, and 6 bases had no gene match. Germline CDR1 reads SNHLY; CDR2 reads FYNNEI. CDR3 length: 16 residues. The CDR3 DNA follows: TGTGCCAGCAGTTCTGACAGGGGGGTCAGCAATCAGCCCCAGCATTTT. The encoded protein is CASSSDRGVSNQPQHF.

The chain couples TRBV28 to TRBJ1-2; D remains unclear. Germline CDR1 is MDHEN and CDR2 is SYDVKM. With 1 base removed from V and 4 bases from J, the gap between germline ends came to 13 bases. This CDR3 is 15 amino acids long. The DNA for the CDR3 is TGTGCCAGCAGTTTATCAGTCAACCAACTCTATGGCTACACCTTC. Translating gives CASSLSVNQLYGYTF.

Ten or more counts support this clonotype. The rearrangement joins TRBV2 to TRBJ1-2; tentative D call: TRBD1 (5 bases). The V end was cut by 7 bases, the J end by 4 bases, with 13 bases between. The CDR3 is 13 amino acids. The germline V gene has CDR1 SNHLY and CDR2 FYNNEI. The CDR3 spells CASIQGRIYGYTF. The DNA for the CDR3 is TGTGCCAGCATTCAGGGACGAATCTATGGCTACACCTTC.

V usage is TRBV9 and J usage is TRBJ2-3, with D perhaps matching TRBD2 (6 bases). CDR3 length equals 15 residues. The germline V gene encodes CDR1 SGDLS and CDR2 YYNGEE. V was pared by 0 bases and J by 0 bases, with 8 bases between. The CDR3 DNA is TGTGCCAGCAGCGTAGAGACTAGAAGCACAGATACGCAGTATTTT. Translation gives CASSVETRSTDTQYF.

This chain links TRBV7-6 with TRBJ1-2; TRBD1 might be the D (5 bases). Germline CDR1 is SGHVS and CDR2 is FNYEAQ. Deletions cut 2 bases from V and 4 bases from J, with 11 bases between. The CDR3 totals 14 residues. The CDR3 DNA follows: TGTGCCAGCAGCTTAAGCGGGACCGGCTATGGCTACACCTTC. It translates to CASSLSGTGYGYTF.